The entry below describes one T cell receptor (beta chain). As yet, its antigen is unknown. With 60 Vbeta and 13 Jbeta primers, the PCR was carried out. Profiling relied on immunoSEQ multiplex PCR, and the TCRdb table lists in-frame clones only, not all of them. The sample lists fewer than 150,000 clones; 65% to 90% were seen once. CDR1 and CDR2 (germline): MDHEN, SYDVKM. There are 15 residues in the CDR3. V lost 4 bases, J lost 6 bases, and 4 bases stayed unmatched. The data are from a study of cytomegalovirus exposure and HLA in healthy donors. At the level of the study: Genetic ancestry analysis placed approximately 79% of the roughly 400 donors that were genotyped in the Caucasian-associated cluster. Study results and limitations: In a later analysis, TCR beta V- and J-gene trimming was associated with a missense DCLRE1C variant. A highly shared variant cluster was judged a likely technical artifact. Information on immune exposure was restricted to one variable (CMV serostatus).

The sequenced sample was PBMCs. The sequence was collected from a female donor in good health and CMV-seronegative. This chain uses TRBV28 with TRBJ1-5; 12 bases fit TRBD1. CDR3: CASSSGTGGGQPQHF. CDR3 nucleotides: TGTGCCAGCAGTTCCGGGACAGGGGGCGGTCAGCCCCAGCATTTT. Variable domain in full (rest from reference TRBV28 and TRBJ1-5): DVKVTQSSRYLVKRTGEKVFLECVQDMDHENMFWYRQDPGLGLRLIYFSYDVKMKEKGDIPEGYSVSREKKERFSLILESASTNQTSMYLCASSSGTGGGQPQHFGDGTRLSIL.